Listed below are T cell receptor beta chains from one sample, sequenced in a study of T cell therapy after organ transplantation. The protocol was immunoSEQ multiplex PCR, while the TCRdb copy is restricted to in-frame clones and leaves out a portion. This table holds about 20,000 clones, about four fifths found once. These TCRs are of unknown antigen specificity. Sequenced here: CD8+ T cells from blood, sampled after autologous CMV-specific T cell therapy. These receptors all come from a human patient who had received a solid organ transplant and had CMV disease. The T cells may partly be graft donor cells. Each CDR3 is given with its conserved first and last residue. Fields, in order: CDR3 protein, CDR3 DNA, clone size, D gene, V gene, J gene. A D gene is named only where the DNA matches it firmly. Clone sizes are given selectively: once, few, many, or a class where the clone is expanded.

CDR3 protein: CASTSSYEQYF
CDR3 DNA: TGTGCCAGCACCTCTTCCTACGAGCAGTACTTC
clone size: -
D gene: -
V gene: TRBV28
J gene: TRBJ2-7

CDR3 protein: CASRTESSYEQYF
CDR3 DNA: TGTGCCAGCAGGACAGAAAGCTCCTACGAGCAGTACTTC
clone size: -
D gene: -
V gene: TRBV27
J gene: TRBJ2-7

CDR3 protein: CASSQDGIGLADTGELFF
CDR3 DNA: TGCGCCAGCAGCCAAGATGGCATAGGACTAGCGGACACCGGGGAGCTGTTTTTT
clone size: -
D gene: TRBD2
V gene: TRBV4-3
J gene: TRBJ2-2

CDR3 protein: CASSYSNSGLNQPQHF
CDR3 DNA: TGTGCCAGCAGTTACTCGAACTCGGGGCTAAATCAGCCCCAGCATTTT
clone size: -
D gene: -
V gene: TRBV6-5
J gene: TRBJ1-5

CDR3 protein: CASSTDRAQETQYF
CDR3 DNA: TGTGCCAGTAGTACGGACAGGGCGCAAGAGACCCAGTACTTC
clone size: -
D gene: TRBD1
V gene: TRBV19
J gene: TRBJ2-5

CDR3 protein: CASSQGQGTSSYNSPLHF
CDR3 DNA: TGCGCCAGCAGTCAAGGGCAGGGGACTAGCTCCTATAATTCACCCCTCCACTTT
clone size: once
D gene: -
V gene: TRBV23-1
J gene: TRBJ1-6

CDR3 protein: CASSSGQGIYEQYF
CDR3 DNA: TGTGCCAGCAGTTCGGGACAGGGGATCTACGAGCAGTACTTC
clone size: medium-sized
D gene: TRBD1
V gene: TRBV6-5
J gene: TRBJ2-7

CDR3 protein: CASSFLGEQFF
CDR3 DNA: TGTGCCAGCAGCTTTCTGGGAGAGCAGTTCTTC
clone size: -
D gene: -
V gene: TRBV13
J gene: TRBJ2-1

CDR3 protein: CASSFQGTHGYTF
CDR3 DNA: TGTGCCAGCAGCTTTCAGGGGACGCATGGCTACACCTTC
clone size: -
D gene: -
V gene: TRBV7-9
J gene: TRBJ1-2

CDR3 protein: CASSQDWTSGSDEQYF
CDR3 DNA: TGTGCCAGCAGCCAAGATTGGACTAGCGGGAGCGACGAGCAGTACTTC
clone size: -
D gene: TRBD2
V gene: TRBV4-2
J gene: TRBJ2-7

CDR3 protein: CASTERGAGMNTEAFF
CDR3 DNA: TGCGCCAGCACCGAAAGGGGGGCGGGGATGAACACTGAAGCTTTCTTT
clone size: many
D gene: -
V gene: TRBV5-1
J gene: TRBJ1-1

CDR3 protein: CASYLRGRHEQYF
CDR3 DNA: TGTGCCAGTTACCTCAGGGGTCGGCACGAGCAGTACTTC
clone size: -
D gene: -
V gene: TRBV2
J gene: TRBJ2-7

CDR3 protein: CASSLPGERTYQETQYF
CDR3 DNA: TGTGCCAGCAGCCTCCCTGGTGAGCGCACGTACCAAGAGACCCAGTACTTC
clone size: -
D gene: -
V gene: TRBV5-6
J gene: TRBJ2-5

CDR3 protein: CASSGRTALYQPQHF
CDR3 DNA: TGTGCCAGCAGTGGTAGGACGGCCCTCTATCAGCCCCAGCATTTT
clone size: -
D gene: -
V gene: TRBV2
J gene: TRBJ1-5

CDR3 protein: CASSLAPGMNTEAFF
CDR3 DNA: TGTGCCAGCAGTTTAGCCCCGGGTATGAACACTGAAGCTTTCTTT
clone size: -
D gene: -
V gene: TRBV27
J gene: TRBJ1-1

CDR3 protein: CASSQETHSYNEQFF
CDR3 DNA: TGCGCCAGCAGCCAAGAAACCCACTCCTACAATGAGCAGTTCTTC
clone size: -
D gene: -
V gene: TRBV4-1
J gene: TRBJ2-1

CDR3 protein: CASSQGLGDYGYTF
CDR3 DNA: TGCGCCAGCAGCCAAGGGTTAGGCGACTATGGCTACACCTTC
clone size: -
D gene: -
V gene: TRBV4-1
J gene: TRBJ1-2

CDR3 protein: CASSQDQGLNTEAFF
CDR3 DNA: TGCGCCAGCAGCCAAGATCAGGGGTTGAACACTGAAGCTTTCTTT
clone size: medium-sized
D gene: -
V gene: TRBV4-3
J gene: TRBJ1-1

CDR3 protein: CSVPVPETQYF
CDR3 DNA: TGCAGCGTTCCAGTGCCGGAGACCCAGTACTTC
clone size: -
D gene: -
V gene: TRBV29-1
J gene: TRBJ2-5

CDR3 protein: CASSLGTGGIFNYGYTF
CDR3 DNA: TGTGCCAGCAGCTTAGGGACAGGGGGCATCTTTAACTATGGCTACACCTTC
clone size: once
D gene: TRBD1
V gene: TRBV7-8
J gene: TRBJ1-2

CDR3 protein: CASNILGNNEQFF
CDR3 DNA: TGTGCCAGCAATATACTAGGGAACAATGAGCAGTTCTTC
clone size: few
D gene: -
V gene: TRBV6-1
J gene: TRBJ2-1

CDR3 protein: CASSSPYGEPTGELFF
CDR3 DNA: TGTGCCAGCAGCTCTCCTTACGGGGAGCCCACCGGGGAGCTGTTTTTT
clone size: -
D gene: -
V gene: TRBV14
J gene: TRBJ2-2

CDR3 protein: CASSLGLRGFNTDTQYF
CDR3 DNA: TGTGCCAGCAGCCTTGGACTGAGGGGATTTAACACAGATACGCAGTATTTT
clone size: -
D gene: -
V gene: TRBV11-2
J gene: TRBJ2-3

CDR3 protein: CASSRPNTSGRANTGELFF
CDR3 DNA: TGTGCCAGCTCACGACCTAATACTAGCGGGAGGGCGAACACCGGGGAGCTGTTTTTT
clone size: -
D gene: TRBD2
V gene: TRBV18
J gene: TRBJ2-2

CDR3 protein: CASSQAPRTSGSETQYF
CDR3 DNA: TGTGCCAGCAGCCAAGCCCCTCGGACTAGCGGGTCAGAGACCCAGTACTTC
clone size: few
D gene: TRBD2
V gene: TRBV4-2
J gene: TRBJ2-5

CDR3 protein: CASSYVGTEAFF
CDR3 DNA: TGTGCCAGCAGTTACGTGGGAACTGAAGCTTTCTTT
clone size: -
D gene: -
V gene: TRBV6-5
J gene: TRBJ1-1

CDR3 protein: CASSQHRTGTGSNYGYTF
CDR3 DNA: TGCGCCAGCAGCCAACACCGGACCGGGACAGGGAGTAACTATGGCTACACCTTC
clone size: -
D gene: TRBD1
V gene: TRBV4-3
J gene: TRBJ1-2

CDR3 protein: CASSWTSGNSYEQYF
CDR3 DNA: TGTGCCAGCAGTTGGACTAGCGGGAACTCCTACGAGCAGTACTTC
clone size: -
D gene: TRBD2
V gene: TRBV27
J gene: TRBJ2-7

CDR3 protein: CASSRPMGNTEAFF
CDR3 DNA: TGTGCCAGCAGCCGCCCGATGGGGAACACTGAAGCTTTCTTT
clone size: once
D gene: -
V gene: TRBV5-8
J gene: TRBJ1-1

CDR3 protein: CASSLAQIYGYTF
CDR3 DNA: TGTGCCAGCAGCTTGGCTCAGATCTATGGCTACACCTTC
clone size: -
D gene: -
V gene: TRBV13
J gene: TRBJ1-2

CDR3 protein: CASSSGQGRNEQYF
CDR3 DNA: TGTGCCAGCAGCTCGGGACAGGGTCGCAACGAGCAGTACTTC
clone size: few
D gene: TRBD1
V gene: TRBV7-2
J gene: TRBJ2-7

CDR3 protein: CASNQRGMTAATNEKLFF
CDR3 DNA: TGTGCCAGCAATCAAAGGGGAATGACAGCTGCAACTAATGAAAAACTGTTTTTT
clone size: -
D gene: -
V gene: TRBV2
J gene: TRBJ1-4

CDR3 protein: CASSYSDSLWTGELFF
CDR3 DNA: TGTGCCAGCAGTTACTCCGACTCGCTATGGACCGGGGAGCTGTTTTTT
clone size: -
D gene: -
V gene: TRBV6-5
J gene: TRBJ2-2